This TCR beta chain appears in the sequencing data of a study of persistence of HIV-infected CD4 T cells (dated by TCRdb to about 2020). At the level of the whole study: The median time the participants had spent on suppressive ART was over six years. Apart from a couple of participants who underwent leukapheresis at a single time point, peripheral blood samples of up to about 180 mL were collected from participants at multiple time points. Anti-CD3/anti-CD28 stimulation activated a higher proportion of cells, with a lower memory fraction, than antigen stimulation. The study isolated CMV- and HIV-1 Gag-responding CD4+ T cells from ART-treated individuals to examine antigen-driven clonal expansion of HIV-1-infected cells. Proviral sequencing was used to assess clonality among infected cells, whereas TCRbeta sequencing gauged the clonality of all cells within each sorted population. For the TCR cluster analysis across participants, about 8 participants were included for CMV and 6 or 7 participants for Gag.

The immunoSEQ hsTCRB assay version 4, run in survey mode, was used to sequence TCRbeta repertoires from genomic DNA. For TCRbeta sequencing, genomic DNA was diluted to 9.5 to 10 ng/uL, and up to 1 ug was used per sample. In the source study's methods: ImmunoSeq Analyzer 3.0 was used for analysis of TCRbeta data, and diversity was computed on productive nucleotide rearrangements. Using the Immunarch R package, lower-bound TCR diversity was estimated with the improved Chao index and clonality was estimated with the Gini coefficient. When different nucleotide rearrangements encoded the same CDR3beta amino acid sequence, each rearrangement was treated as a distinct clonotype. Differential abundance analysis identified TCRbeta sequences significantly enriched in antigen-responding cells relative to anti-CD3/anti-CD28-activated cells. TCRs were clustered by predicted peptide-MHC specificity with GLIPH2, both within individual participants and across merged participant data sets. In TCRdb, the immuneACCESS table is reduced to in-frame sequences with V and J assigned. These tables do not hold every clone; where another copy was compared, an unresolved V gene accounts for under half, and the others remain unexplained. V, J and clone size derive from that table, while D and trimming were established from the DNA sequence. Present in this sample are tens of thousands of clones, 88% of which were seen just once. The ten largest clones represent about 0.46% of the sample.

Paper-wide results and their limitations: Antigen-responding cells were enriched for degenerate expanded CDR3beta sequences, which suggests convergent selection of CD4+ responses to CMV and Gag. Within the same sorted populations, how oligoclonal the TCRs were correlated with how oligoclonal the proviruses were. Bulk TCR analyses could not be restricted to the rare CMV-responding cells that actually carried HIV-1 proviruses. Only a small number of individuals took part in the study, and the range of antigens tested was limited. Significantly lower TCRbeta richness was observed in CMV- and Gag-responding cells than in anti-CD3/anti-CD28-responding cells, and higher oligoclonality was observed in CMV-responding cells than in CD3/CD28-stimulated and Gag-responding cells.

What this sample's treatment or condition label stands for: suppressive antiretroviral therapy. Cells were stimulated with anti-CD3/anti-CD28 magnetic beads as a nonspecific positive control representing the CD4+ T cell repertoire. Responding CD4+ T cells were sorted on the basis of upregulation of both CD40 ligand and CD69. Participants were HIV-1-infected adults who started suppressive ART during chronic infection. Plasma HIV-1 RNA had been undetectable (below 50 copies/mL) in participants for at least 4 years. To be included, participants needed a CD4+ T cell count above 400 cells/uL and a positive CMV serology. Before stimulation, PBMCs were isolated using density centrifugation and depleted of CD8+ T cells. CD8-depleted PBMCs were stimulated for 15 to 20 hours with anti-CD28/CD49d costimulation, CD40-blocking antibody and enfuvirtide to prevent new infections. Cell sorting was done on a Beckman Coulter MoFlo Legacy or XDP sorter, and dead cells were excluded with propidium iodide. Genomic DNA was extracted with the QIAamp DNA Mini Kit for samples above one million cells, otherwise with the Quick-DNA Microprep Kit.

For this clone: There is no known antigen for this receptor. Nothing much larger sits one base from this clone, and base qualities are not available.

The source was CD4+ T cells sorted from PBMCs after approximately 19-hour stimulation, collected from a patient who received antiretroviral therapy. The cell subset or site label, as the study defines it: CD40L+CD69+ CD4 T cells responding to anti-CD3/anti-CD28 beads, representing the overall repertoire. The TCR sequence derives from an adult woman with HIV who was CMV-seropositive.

Read as DNA, the sequence is TGTGCCAGCAGCGTAGGGCCTAGCGGGGGCAACAATGAGCAGTTCTTC. This sequence encodes CASSVGPSGGNNEQFF. The chain is encoded by TRBV9 joined to TRBJ2-1; TRBD2 lines up with 10 middle nucleotides. The CDR3 has 16 amino acids, counting the end cysteine and phenylalanine. The only DNA kept is the CDR3, 48 bases in frame from the first base. Clipping removes 0 bases from V and 5 bases from J, with 5 as the unmatched junction base count. From a lookup of the germline V gene, CDR1 and CDR2 are SGDLS and YYNGEE.